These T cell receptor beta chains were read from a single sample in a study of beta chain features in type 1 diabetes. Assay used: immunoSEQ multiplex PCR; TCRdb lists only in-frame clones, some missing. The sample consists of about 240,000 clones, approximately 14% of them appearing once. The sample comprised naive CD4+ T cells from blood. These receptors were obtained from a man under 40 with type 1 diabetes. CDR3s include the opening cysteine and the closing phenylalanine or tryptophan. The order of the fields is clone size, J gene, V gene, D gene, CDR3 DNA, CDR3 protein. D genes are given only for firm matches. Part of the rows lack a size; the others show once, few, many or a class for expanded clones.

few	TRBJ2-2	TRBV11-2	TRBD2	TGTGCCAGCAGGCGGGGGAGTACCGGGGAGCTGTTTTTT	CASRRGSTGELFF
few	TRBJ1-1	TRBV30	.	TGTGCCTGGTCGACACAGGCCTACACTGAAGCTTTCTTT	CAWSTQAYTEAFF
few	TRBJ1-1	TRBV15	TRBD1	TGTGCCACCAGCAAGGCGACAGGGGCGAACACTGAAGCTTTCTTT	CATSKATGANTEAFF
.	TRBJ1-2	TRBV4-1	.	TGCGCCAGCAGCCCCACGGGGTCGGGGAGCTACACCTTC	CASSPTGSGSYTF
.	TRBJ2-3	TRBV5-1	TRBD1	TGCGCCAGCAGCTCCACGGGACAGGGTGTGGGCACAGATACGCAGTATTTT	CASSSTGQGVGTDTQYF
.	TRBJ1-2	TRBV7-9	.	TGTGCCAGCAGCTTACGGGGGGACTATGGCTACACCTTC	CASSLRGDYGYTF
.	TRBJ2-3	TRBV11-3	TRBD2	TGTGCCAGCAGCCCCCGGACTAGCGGGGGCACAGATACGCAGTATTTT	CASSPRTSGGTDTQYF
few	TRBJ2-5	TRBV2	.	TGTGCCAGCAGTGAAGGGACTGGTAAAGAGACCCAGTACTTC	CASSEGTGKETQYF
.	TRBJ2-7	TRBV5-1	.	TGCGCCAGCAGCTTGGCCCGACTGAACTCCTACGAGCAGTACTTC	CASSLARLNSYEQYF
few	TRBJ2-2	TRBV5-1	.	TGCGCCAGCAGCTTCCGGGACAACAGGGACACCGGGGAGCTGTTTTTT	CASSFRDNRDTGELFF
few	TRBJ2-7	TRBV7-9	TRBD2	TGTGCCAGCAGCTTCAGACTAGCGGGAGAATACGAGCAGTACTTC	CASSFRLAGEYEQYF
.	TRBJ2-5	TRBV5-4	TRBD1	TGTGCCAGCAGCTCCAGGGGGGAGACCCAGTACTTC	CASSSRGETQYF
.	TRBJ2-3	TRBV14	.	TGTGCCAGCAACAAGGGGCTACCCACAGATACGCAGTATTTT	CASNKGLPTDTQYF
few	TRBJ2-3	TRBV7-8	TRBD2	TGTGCCAGCAGCGTAACGACTAGCGGGGGAGCAGATACGCAGTATTTT	CASSVTTSGGADTQYF
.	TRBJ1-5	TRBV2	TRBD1	TGTGCCAGCCTCCAGGGGGACGAGAGCAATCAGCCCCAGCATTTT	CASLQGDESNQPQHF
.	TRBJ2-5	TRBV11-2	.	TGTGCCAGCAGCCCGATCTTCGGAGGGGTCGAGACCCAGTACTTC	CASSPIFGGVETQYF
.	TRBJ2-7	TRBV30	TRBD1	TGTGCCCAGACCCAGGGGGCCGAGAACGAGCAGTACTTC	CAQTQGAENEQYF
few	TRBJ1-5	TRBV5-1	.	TGCGCCAGCAGCTTGGCAGGGGACCAGCCCCAGCATTTT	CASSLAGDQPQHF
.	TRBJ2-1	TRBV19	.	TGTGCCAGTAGTATCGGGAGCGGAAGAGGGTACAATGAGCAGTTCTTC	CASSIGSGRGYNEQFF
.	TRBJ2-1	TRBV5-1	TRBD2	TGCGCCAGCAGCTTGGCGGGGGGGCACTCCTACAATGAGCAGTTCTTC	CASSLAGGHSYNEQFF
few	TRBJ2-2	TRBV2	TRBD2	TGTGCCAGCAGTGAAGGACTAGCGGGAGGTACCGGGGAGCTGTTTTTT	CASSEGLAGGTGELFF
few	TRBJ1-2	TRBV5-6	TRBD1	TGTGCCAGCAGCTTGGGGGCCCGGGACAGGAACTATGGCTACACCTTC	CASSLGARDRNYGYTF
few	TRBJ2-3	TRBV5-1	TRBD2	TGCGCCAGCAGCTTGGGGGGACTATCCCGCACAGATACGCAGTATTTT	CASSLGGLSRTDTQYF
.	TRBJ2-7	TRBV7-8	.	TGTGCCAGCAGCTTTCAGGGTGACAACGAGCAGTACTTC	CASSFQGDNEQYF
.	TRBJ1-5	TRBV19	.	TGTGCCAGTAGTATGGGCCTTTATCAGCCCCAGCATTTT	CASSMGLYQPQHF
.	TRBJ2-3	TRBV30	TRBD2	TGTGCCTGGAGTCCGGTGGGAGGGCCGAGGGATACGCAGTATTTT	CAWSPVGGPRDTQYF
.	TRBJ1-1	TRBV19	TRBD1	TGTGCCAGTAGTACCCGACAGGGGGACACTGAAGCTTTCTTT	CASSTRQGDTEAFF
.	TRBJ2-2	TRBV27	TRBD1	TGTGCCAGCAGTCCCTCGGGCAGGGGGCGGACCAACACCGGGGAGCTGTTTTTT	CASSPSGRGRTNTGELFF
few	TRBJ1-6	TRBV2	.	TGTGCCAGCAAAATGGCTGGCCCCTATAATTCACCCCTCCACTTT	CASKMAGPYNSPLHF
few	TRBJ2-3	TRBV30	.	TGTGCCTGGAGCCTTGGGCCCGCCGATACGCAGTATTTT	CAWSLGPADTQYF
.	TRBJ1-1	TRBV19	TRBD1	TGTGCCAGTAGTACCGGGACAGTCATGAACACTGAAGCTTTCTTT	CASSTGTVMNTEAFF
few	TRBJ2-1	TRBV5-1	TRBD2	TGCGCCAGCAGCTGGACTAGCGGGAGGGCCCACAATGAGCAGTTCTTC	CASSWTSGRAHNEQFF
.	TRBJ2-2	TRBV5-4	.	TGTGCCAGCACCACGGGGGGCCCTGTTGAAACCGGGGAGCTGTTTTTT	CASTTGGPVETGELFF
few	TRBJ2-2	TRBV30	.	TGTGCCTGGAGTGTACGGAGGGCCGGGGAGCTGTTTTTT	CAWSVRRAGELFF
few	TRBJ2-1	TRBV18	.	TGTGCCAGCTCACCGAGCTCCTACAATGAGCAGTTCTTC	CASSPSSYNEQFF
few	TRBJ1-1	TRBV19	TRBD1	TGTGCCAGTAGTATAGGTGGGGACAGGGGGCCCACTGAAGCTTTCTTT	CASSIGGDRGPTEAFF
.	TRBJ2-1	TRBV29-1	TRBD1	TGCAGCGGGGACAGGGGGCGAGGTGAGCAGTTCTTC	CSGDRGRGEQFF
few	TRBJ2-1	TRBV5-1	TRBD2	TGCGCCAGTAAACTAGCGGGCACTCCCTACAATGAGCAGTTCTTC	CASKLAGTPYNEQFF
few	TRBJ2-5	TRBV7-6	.	TGTGCCAGCAGCAAAGACGAGGCACAAGAGACCCAGTACTTC	CASSKDEAQETQYF
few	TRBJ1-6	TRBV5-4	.	TGTGCCAGCAGCTTGGGCCTCGACACACGGAATTCACCCCTCCACTTT	CASSLGLDTRNSPLHF
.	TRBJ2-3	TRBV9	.	TGTGCCAGCAGCGTAGGGACGGGGATGGGTACGCAGTATTTT	CASSVGTGMGTQYF
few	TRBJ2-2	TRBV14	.	TGTGCCAGCAGCATCTCCGGCGGGGAGCTGTTTTTT	CASSISGGELFF
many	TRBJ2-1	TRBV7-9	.	TGTGCCAGCAGCGGCGCGGCGGGCCTGGGGGAGCAGTTCTTC	CASSGAAGLGEQFF
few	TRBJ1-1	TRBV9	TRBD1	TGTGCCAGCAGCCCGCGATCCGGGACAGGTCACACTGAAGCTTTCTTT	CASSPRSGTGHTEAFF
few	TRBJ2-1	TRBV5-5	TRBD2	TGTGCCAGCAGCGCGGTAGCGGGAGGCACTAGTAATGAGCAGTTCTTC	CASSAVAGGTSNEQFF
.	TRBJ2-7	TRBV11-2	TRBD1	TGTGCCAGCAGCTTCGACAGGGGTAGGGAGCAGTACTTC	CASSFDRGREQYF
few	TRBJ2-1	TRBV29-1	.	TGCAGCGTTGTAGTAGCGGACTCCTACAATGAGCAGTTCTTC	CSVVVADSYNEQFF
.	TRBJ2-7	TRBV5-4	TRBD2	TGTGCCAGCAGCCAAGGCCCCCGGGCCGGGACTAGCGTTTACGAGCAGTACTTC	CASSQGPRAGTSVYEQYF
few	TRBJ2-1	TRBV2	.	TGTGCCAGCAGTGAACAGGGGCAGGAGAATGAGCAGTTCTTC	CASSEQGQENEQFF